Detailed here is one T cell receptor beta chain. The data stem from a study of pediatric ulcerative colitis. This CDR3 has 14 amino acids. CDR1 and CDR2 from the germline V gene are LNHDA and SQIVND (reference sequence). The V gene lost 3 bases and the J gene lost 3 bases, with 9 bases spanning the gap. Only in-frame clones appear in the TCRdb table, and some are missing; sequencing was by immunoSEQ multiplex PCR. The sample has around 68,000 clones; 77% are singletons. Sequencing was performed on blood. The gene calls are TRBV19 and TRBJ1-5; perhaps TRBD1 as D (6 bases). This TCR derives from a boy between 10 and 17 years old with moderate ulcerative colitis. This CDR3 is CASSIPGDNQPQHF. CDR3 in DNA: TGTGCCAGTAGTATCCCAGGGGACAATCAGCCCCAGCATTTT.